The present T cell receptor beta chain was sequenced within a study of CD8+ T cells in alopecia areata. In the study overall: Treatment of the treated patients consisted of oral tofacitinib, 5 to 10 mg twice daily.

Following extraction, RNA underwent reverse transcription to cDNA, which served as the sequencing template. Data came from immunoSEQ multiplex PCR; TCRdb stores just in-frame clones and leaves some out. The sample has about 130,000 clones; about 47% are singletons. The CDR3 extends over 12 amino acids. V gave up 0 bases and J gave up 6 bases, with 8 bases separating them. Germline V gene data show CDR1 as GTSNPN and CDR2 as SVGIG (reference sequence). Alopecia areata patients provided lesional scalp punch biopsies and peripheral blood, both collected for the study. This clone was detected once. The TCR originated in a human donor with alopecia areata. The J gene is TRBJ1-1, the V gene TRBV30; no definite D call. The sequencing used CD8+ T cells sorted from blood, collected at week 0. The CDR3 region is CAWSVRRAEAFF. CDR3 coding DNA: TGTGCCTGGAGTGTAAGACGGGCTGAAGCTTTCTTT.